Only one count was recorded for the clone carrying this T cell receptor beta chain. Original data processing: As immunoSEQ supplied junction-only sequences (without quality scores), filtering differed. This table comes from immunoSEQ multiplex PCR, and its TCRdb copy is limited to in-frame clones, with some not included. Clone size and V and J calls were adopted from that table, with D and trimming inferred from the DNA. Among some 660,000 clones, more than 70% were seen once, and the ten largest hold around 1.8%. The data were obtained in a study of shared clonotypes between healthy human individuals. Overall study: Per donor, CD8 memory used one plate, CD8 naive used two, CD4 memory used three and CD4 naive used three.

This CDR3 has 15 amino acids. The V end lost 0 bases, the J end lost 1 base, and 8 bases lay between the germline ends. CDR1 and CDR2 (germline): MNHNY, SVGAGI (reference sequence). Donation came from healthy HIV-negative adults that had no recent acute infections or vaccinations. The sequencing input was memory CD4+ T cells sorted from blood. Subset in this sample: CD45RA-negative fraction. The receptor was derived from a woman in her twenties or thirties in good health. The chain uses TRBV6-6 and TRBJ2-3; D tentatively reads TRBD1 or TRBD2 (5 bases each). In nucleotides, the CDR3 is TGTGCCAGCAGTTACTCCGGGGACCGCACAGATACGCAGTATTTT. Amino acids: CASSYSGDRTDTQYF.